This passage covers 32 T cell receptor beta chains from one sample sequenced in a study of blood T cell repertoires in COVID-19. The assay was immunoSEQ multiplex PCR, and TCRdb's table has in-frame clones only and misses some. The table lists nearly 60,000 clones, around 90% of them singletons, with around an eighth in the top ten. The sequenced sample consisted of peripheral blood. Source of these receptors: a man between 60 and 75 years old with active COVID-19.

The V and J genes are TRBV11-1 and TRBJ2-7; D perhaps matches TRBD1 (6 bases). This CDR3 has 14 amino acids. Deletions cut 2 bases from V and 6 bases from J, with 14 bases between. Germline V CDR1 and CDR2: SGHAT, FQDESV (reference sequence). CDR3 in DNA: TGTGCCAGCAGCTTAAGCGGCAACAGGGTCGAGCAGTACTTC. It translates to CASSLSGNRVEQYF.

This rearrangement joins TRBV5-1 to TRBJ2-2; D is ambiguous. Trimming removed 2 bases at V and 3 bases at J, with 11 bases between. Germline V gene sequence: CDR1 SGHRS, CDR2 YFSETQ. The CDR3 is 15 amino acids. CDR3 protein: CASSLSGSYTGELFF. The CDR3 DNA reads TGCGCCAGCAGCTTATCCGGGTCCTACACCGGGGAGCTGTTTTTT.

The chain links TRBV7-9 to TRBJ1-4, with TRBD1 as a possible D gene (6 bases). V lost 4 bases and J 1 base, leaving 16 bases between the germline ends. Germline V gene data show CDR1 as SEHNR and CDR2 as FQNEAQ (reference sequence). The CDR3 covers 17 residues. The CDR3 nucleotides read TGTGCCAGCAGCTCCCCTGGCGGGGGCGGAACTAATGAAAAACTGTTTTTT. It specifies CASSSPGGGGTNEKLFF.

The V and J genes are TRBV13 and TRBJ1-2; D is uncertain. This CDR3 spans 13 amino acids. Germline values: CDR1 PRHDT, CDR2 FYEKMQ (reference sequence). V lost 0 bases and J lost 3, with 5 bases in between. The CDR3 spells CASSLGADYGYTF. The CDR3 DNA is TGTGCCAGCAGCTTAGGGGCTGACTATGGCTACACCTTC.

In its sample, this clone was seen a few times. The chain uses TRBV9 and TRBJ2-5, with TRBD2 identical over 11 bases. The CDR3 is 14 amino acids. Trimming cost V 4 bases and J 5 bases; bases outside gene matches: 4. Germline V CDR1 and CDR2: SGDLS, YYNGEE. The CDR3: CASSPSGGWETQYF. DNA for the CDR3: TGTGCCAGCAGCCCTAGCGGGGGGTGGGAGACCCAGTACTTC.

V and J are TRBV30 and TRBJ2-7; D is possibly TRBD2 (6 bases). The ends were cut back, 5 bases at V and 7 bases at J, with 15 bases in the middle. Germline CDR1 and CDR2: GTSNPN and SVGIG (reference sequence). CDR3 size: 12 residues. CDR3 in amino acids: CAWGRVAGEQYF. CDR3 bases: TGTGCCTGGGGCAGGGTTGCGGGGGAGCAGTACTTC. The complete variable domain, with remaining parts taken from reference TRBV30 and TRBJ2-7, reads SQTIHQWPATLVQPVGSPLSLECTVEGTSNPNLYWYRQAAGRGLQLLFYSVGIGQISSEVPQNLSASRPQDRQFILSSKKLLLSDSGFYLCAWGRVAGEQYFGPGTRLTVT.

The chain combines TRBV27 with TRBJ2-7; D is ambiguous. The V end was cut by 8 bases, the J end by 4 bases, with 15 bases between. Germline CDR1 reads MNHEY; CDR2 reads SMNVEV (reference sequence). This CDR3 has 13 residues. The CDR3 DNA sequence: TGTGCCAGCGGTCGCGGAGCGATATACGAGCAGTACTTC. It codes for CASGRGAIYEQYF.

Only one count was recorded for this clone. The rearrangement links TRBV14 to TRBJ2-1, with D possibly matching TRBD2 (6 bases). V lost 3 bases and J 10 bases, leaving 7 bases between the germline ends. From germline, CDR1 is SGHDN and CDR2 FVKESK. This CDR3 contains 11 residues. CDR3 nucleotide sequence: TGTGCCAGCAGCCAGGAGGGAGAGCAGTTCTTC. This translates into CASSQEGEQFF. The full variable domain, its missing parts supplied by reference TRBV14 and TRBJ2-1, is EAGVTQFPSHSVIEKGQTVTLRCDPISGHDNLYWYRRVMGKEIKFLLHFVKESKQDESGMPNNRFLAERTGGTYSTLKVQPAELEDSGVYFCASSQEGEQFFGPGTRLTVL.

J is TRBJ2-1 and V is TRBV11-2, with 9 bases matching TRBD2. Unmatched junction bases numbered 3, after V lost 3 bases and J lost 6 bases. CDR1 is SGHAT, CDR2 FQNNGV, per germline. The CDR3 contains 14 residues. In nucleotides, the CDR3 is TGTGCCAGCAGCTTTAGCGGGAGTGGCAATGAGCAGTTCTTC. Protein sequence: CASSFSGSGNEQFF.

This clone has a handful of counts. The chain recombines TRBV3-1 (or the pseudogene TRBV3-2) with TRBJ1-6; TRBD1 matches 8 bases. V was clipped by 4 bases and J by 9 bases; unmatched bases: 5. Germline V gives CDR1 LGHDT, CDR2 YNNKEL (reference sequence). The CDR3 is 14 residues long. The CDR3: CASSPDRGGSPLHF. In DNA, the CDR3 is TGTGCCAGCAGCCCCGACAGGGGAGGTTCACCCCTCCACTTT.

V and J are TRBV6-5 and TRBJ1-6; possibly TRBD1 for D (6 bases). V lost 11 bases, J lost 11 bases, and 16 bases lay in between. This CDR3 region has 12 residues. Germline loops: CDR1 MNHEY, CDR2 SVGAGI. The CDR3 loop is CAGRTGSAPLHF. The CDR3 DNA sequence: TGTGCCGGGCGAACAGGGAGCGCACCCCTCCACTTT.

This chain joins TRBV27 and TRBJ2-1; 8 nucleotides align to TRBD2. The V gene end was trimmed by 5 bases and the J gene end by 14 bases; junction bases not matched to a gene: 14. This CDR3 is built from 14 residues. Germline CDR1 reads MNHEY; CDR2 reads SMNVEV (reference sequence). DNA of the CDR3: TGTGCCAGCAGTCGTAGCGGGACCGGGTTCGATAAGTTCTTC. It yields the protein CASSRSGTGFDKFF.

The CDR3 protein is CASSIQGQRTDTQYF. The CDR3 region has the DNA TGTGCCAGTAGTATCCAGGGGCAACGCACAGATACGCAGTATTTT. V is TRBV19 and J is TRBJ2-3; TRBD1 is a possible D gene (6 bases). The CDR3 has 15 residues. V lost 3 bases and J 1 base, leaving 11 bases between the germline ends. The germline V gene has CDR1 LNHDA and CDR2 SQIVND (reference sequence).

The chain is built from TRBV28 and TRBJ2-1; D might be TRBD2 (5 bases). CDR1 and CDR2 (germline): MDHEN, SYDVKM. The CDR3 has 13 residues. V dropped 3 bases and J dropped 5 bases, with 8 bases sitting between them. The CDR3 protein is CASSFSGNNEQFF. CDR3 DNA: TGTGCCAGCAGTTTTTCGGGGAACAATGAGCAGTTCTTC.

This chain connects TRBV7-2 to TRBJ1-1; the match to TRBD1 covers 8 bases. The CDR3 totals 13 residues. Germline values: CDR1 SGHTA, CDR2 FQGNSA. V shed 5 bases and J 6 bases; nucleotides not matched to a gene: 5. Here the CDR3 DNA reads TGTGCCAGCAGCATAGACAGGGGAGCTGAAGCTTTCTTT. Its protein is CASSIDRGAEAFF.

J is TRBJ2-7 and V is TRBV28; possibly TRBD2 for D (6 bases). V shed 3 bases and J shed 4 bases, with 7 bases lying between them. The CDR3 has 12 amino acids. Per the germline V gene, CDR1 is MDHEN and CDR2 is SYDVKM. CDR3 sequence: CASSLGTYEQYF. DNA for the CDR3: TGTGCCAGCAGTTTGGGGACTTACGAGCAGTACTTC.

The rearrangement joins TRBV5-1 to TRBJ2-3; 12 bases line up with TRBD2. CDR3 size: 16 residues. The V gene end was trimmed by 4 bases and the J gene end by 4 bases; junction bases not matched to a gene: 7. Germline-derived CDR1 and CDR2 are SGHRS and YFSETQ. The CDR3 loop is CASSRRTSGVSDTQYF. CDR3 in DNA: TGCGCCAGCAGCCGCCGGACTAGCGGGGTGTCAGATACGCAGTATTTT. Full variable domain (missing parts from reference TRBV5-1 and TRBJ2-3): KAGVTQTPRYLIKTRGQQVTLSCSPISGHRSVSWYQQTPGQGLQFLFEYFSETQRNKGNFPGRFSGRQFSNSRSEMNVSTLELGDSALYLCASSRRTSGVSDTQYFGPGTRLTVL.

The CDR3 coding sequence is TGTGCCAGCAGCTTGCGGCTAGCTTCTGGTGAGCAGTACTTC. Translation gives CASSLRLASGEQYF. The chain joins TRBV5-6 to TRBJ2-7, with D possibly being TRBD2 (5 bases). The length of the CDR3 is 14 residues. Trimming took 1 base from V and 7 from J, leaving 15 bases between them. Germline V gives CDR1 SGHDT, CDR2 YYEEEE. The whole variable domain, filled in from reference TRBV5-6 and TRBJ2-7, reads DAGVTQSPTHLIKTRGQQVTLRCSPKSGHDTVSWYQQALGQGPQFIFQYYEEEERQRGNFPDRFSGHQFPNYSSELNVNALLLGDSALYLCASSLRLASGEQYFGPGTRLTVT.

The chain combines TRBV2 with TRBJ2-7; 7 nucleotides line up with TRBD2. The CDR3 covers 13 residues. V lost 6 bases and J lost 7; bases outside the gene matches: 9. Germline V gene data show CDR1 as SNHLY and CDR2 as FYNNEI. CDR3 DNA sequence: TGTGCCAGCAGAAACGGGGGGTGGAGTGAGCAGTACTTC. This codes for CASRNGGWSEQYF.

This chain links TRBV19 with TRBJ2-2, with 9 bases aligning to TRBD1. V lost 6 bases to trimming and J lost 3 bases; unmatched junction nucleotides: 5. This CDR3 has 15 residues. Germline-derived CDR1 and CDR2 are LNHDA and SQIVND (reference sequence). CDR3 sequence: CASSRTGEDTGELFF. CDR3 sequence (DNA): TGTGCCAGTAGCCGGACAGGGGAGGACACCGGGGAGCTGTTTTTT.

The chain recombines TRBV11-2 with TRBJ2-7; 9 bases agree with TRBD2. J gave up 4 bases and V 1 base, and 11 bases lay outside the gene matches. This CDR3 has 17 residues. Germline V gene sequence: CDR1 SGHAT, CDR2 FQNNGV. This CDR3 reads CASSLVVISGGKYEQYF. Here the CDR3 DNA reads TGTGCCAGCAGCTTAGTTGTTATTAGCGGGGGAAAGTACGAGCAGTACTTC.

CDR3 loop: CASSVGQTLSTDTQYF. In DNA form, the CDR3 reads TGTGCCAGCAGCGTAGGACAGACCCTTAGCACAGATACGCAGTATTTT. This chain links TRBV9 with TRBJ2-3; possibly TRBD1 for D (5 bases). V lost 0 bases, J lost 0 bases, and 11 bases lay in between. The CDR3 totals 16 residues. Germline lookup yields CDR1 SGDLS and CDR2 YYNGEE. Looking up the rest from reference TRBV9 and TRBJ2-3 gives the full variable domain: DSGVTQTPKHLITATGQRVTLRCSPRSGDLSVYWYQQSLDQGLQFLIQYYNGEERAKGNILERFSAQQFPDLHSELNLSSLELGDSALYFCASSVGQTLSTDTQYFGPGTRLTVL.

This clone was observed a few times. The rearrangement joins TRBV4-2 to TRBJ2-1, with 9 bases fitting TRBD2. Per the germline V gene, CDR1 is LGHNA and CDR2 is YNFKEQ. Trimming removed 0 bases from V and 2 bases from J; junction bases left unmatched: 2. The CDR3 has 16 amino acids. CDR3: CASSQDLAGAYNEQFF. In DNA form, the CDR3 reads TGTGCCAGCAGCCAAGATTTAGCGGGAGCCTACAATGAGCAGTTCTTC.

In DNA, the CDR3 is TGTGCCAGCAGCGTAGTGGGGACAGGACTCTCTGGAAACACCATATATTTT. The encoded protein is CASSVVGTGLSGNTIYF. The rearrangement joins TRBV9 to TRBJ1-3, with 8 bases matching TRBD1. Germline trimming cut 0 bases from V and 0 bases from J; bases unmatched to any gene: 5. CDR1 is SGDLS, CDR2 YYNGEE, per germline. The length of the CDR3 is 17 residues.

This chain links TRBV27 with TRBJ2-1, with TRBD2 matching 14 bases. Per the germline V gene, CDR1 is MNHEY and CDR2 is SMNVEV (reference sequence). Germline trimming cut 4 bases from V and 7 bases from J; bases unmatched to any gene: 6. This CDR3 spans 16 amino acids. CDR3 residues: CASSYRLAGGLNEQFF. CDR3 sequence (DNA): TGTGCCAGCAGTTACAGACTAGCGGGAGGGCTAAATGAGCAGTTCTTC.

This chain's CDR3 is CSAPKQREQFF. CDR3 DNA sequence: TGCAGTGCTCCGAAGCAGCGTGAGCAGTTCTTC. The genes are TRBV20-1 and TRBJ2-1; D is undetermined. Germline assignment: CDR1 DFQATT and CDR2 SNEGSKA (reference sequence). The CDR3 length is 11 residues. The V gene lost 5 bases and the J gene lost 9 bases, with 11 bases spanning the gap.

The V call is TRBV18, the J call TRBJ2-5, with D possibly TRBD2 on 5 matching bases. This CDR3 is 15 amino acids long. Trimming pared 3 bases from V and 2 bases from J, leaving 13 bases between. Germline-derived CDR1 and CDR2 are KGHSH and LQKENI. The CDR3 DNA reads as TGTGCCAGCTCACCTCGGGTCACTAGACAAGAGACCCAGTACTTC. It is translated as CASSPRVTRQETQYF.

The DNA of the CDR3 is TGTGCCAGCAGCTTGGCGGGGGTCAATCAGCCCCAGCATTTT. Protein sequence: CASSLAGVNQPQHF. V gene TRBV5-4 combines with J gene TRBJ1-5; TRBD1 might be the D (5 bases). Germline CDR1 is SGHNT and CDR2 is YYREEE (reference sequence). The V and J ends lost 0 bases and 3 bases respectively, with 7 bases between them. There are 14 residues in the CDR3.

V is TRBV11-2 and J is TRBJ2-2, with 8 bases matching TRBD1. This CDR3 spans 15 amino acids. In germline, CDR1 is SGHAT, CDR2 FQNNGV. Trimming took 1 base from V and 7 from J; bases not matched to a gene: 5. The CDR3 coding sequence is TGTGCCAGCAGCTTAGGCAGGGGGCTTGACGGGGAGCTGTTTTTT. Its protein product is CASSLGRGLDGELFF.

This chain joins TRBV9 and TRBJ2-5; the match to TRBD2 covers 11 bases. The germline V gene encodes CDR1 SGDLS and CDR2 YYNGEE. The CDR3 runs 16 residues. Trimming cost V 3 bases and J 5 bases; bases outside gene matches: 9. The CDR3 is CASSENSGGAGETQYF. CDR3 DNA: TGTGCCAGCAGCGAGAATAGCGGGGGGGCCGGGGAGACCCAGTACTTC.

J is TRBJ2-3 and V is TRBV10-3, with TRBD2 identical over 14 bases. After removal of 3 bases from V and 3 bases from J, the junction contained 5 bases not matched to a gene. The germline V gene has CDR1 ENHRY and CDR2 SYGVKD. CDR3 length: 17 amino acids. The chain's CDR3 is CAISEERTSGGTDTQYF. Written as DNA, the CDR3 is TGTGCCATCAGTGAAGAGCGGACTAGCGGGGGGACAGATACGCAGTATTTT.

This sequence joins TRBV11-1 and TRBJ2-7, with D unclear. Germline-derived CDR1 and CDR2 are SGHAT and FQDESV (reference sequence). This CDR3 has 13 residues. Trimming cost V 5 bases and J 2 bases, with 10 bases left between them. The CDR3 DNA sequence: TGTGCCAGCAGCCCCCTGAGTACCTACGAGCAGTACTTC. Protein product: CASSPLSTYEQYF.